This T cell receptor beta chain is from a study of graft-versus-host responses after intestinal transplantation. Overall study context: Anti-thymocyte globulin served as induction for all recipients, who then took tacrolimus and steroids for about three years.

Looked up from germline, CDR1 is SGHRS and CDR2 is YFSETQ. The length of the CDR3 is 16 residues. V gave up 0 bases and J gave up 6 bases, with 15 bases separating them. Produced via immunoSEQ multiplex PCR; TCRdb's table is partial and in-frame only. The sample carries some 86,000 clones, 88% recorded once. Remarks on this clone: Its antigen remains unidentified.

Findings of the study overall: Patients with graft-donor T cell macrochimerism had high graft-versus-host to host-versus-graft clonal ratios in allografts. Researchers found GvH clones in recipient marrow, and some showed up first in ileum or blood. Declining HvG levels early post-transplant were linked to peak circulating GvH clone levels.

V gene TRBV5-1 combines with J gene TRBJ2-2; weak D call: TRBD2 (5 bases). Sequencing was performed on unstimulated CD4+ T cells sorted from spleen or lymph node cells, taken before transplant. This receptor was taken from a human donor who was the organ donor for an intestinal transplant. In DNA form, the CDR3 reads TGCGCCAGCAGCTTGGAGGGATTACCGAGGGCCGGGGAGCTGTTTTTT. Residues: CASSLEGLPRAGELFF.